The present entry profiles one TCR beta chain with its context. Its antigen is currently unknown. Other DNA sequences in this specimen translate into the identical CDR3. Original handling: Junction-only immunoSEQ data arrived without quality scores, meaning filtering differed. TCRdb keeps only in-frame clones here, not all; method: immunoSEQ multiplex PCR. V and J calls and clone size follow that table, whereas D and trimming were derived from the DNA. The table records around 370,000 clones, 96% of them present only once. Germline V lookup: CDR1 MNHEY, CDR2 SVGAGI. V was clipped by 0 bases and J by 7 bases, with 4 bases between them. The CDR3 is 11 residues long. The sample is drawn from a study of shared clonotypes between healthy human individuals. Study-level points and caveats: When naive CD4 clonotypes were compared across a few donors, 5% to 5.5% were shared.

Each donor was a Caucasian adult residing in Nashville, Tennessee. CD45RO+ cells went into CD8 memory alongside CCR7-negative CD45RA+ TemRA cells. The TCR comes from a man younger than 40 in good health. The chain uses TRBV6-5 and TRBJ2-7, with no clear D. Source material: memory CD8+ T cells sorted from blood. Subset noted: CD45RO+ cells pooled with CCR7-negative TemRA cells. CDR3 sequence (DNA): TGTGCCAGCAGTTACTCAGGGGAGCAGTACTTC. Translated: CASSYSGEQYF.